This T cell receptor beta chain was sequenced in a study of OX40 agonist ivuxolimab in advanced cancers. This clone showed up just once. Produced via immunoSEQ multiplex PCR; TCRdb's table is partial and in-frame only. The sample consists of under 85,000 clones, 80% to 90% of them appearing once. This CDR3 comprises 13 residues. V shed 8 bases and J shed 2 bases, with 16 bases lying between them. The germline CDR1 and CDR2 sequences are GTSNPN and SVGIG (reference sequence). The clonotype originates from an adult with an advanced solid tumor such as melanoma, head and neck, liver or kidney cancer. This specimen was CD4+ or CD8+ T cells sorted from blood, taken in a trial of the OX40 agonist ivuxolimab. The chain recombines TRBV30 with TRBJ2-7; D unresolved. DNA of the CDR3: TGTGCCAGCTCTGACTCCTCCACCTACGAGCAGTACTTC. Its protein is CASSDSSTYEQYF.